This T cell receptor (beta chain) emerged from a study of blood T cell repertoires in COVID-19. Across the study: Researchers got acute and convalescent COVID-19 samples from the United States, Italy and Spain. PBMCs, B-cell-depleted T cells, or T cells were the source of the cDNA or gDNA that made up the material.

Authors' processing steps: Amplification of reference gene primers provided the estimated nucleated cell counts. Only in-frame clones appear in the TCRdb table, and some are missing; sequencing was by immunoSEQ multiplex PCR. The V and J calls and clone size are taken from that table; D and trimming were inferred from the DNA. The table records 130,000 or so clones, roughly three quarters of them present only once. CDR1 is LNHDA, CDR2 SQIVND, per germline (reference sequence). The CDR3 runs 15 residues. Germline trimming cut 2 bases from V and 5 bases from J; bases unmatched to any gene: 4. This chain uses TRBV19 with TRBJ2-3; 10 bases map to TRBD2. This TCR was sampled from a woman between 65 and 79 years old with acute or convalescent COVID-19. Sequencing was done on a sample of peripheral blood. This CDR3 is CASSILAGAIDTQYF. CDR3 coding DNA: TGTGCCAGTAGTATACTAGCGGGAGCCATAGATACGCAGTATTTT.